The 7 T cell receptor beta chains presented below share a single source sample, sequenced in a study of metastatic and nonmetastatic thyroid tumors. TCRdb re-called the PCR reads through MiXCR. Of roughly 30,000 clones listed, 30% were seen once; the top ten hold approximately 30%. Each patient went into thyroid surgery without having received any treatment. The sequencing sample was made of blood. Receptors were obtained from a female donor with papillary thyroid cancer or a benign thyroid nodule (not recorded which). Some clones in this sample may be carry-over from other donors' samples.

As to this clone: The junction shows a germline mismatch at one end, possibly a read error. This sample includes further DNA sequences coding for the same CDR3. The rearrangement links TRBV5-1 to TRBJ2-7; D is tentatively TRBD1 or TRBD2 (6 bases each). The CDR3 runs 14 residues. The germline V gene encodes CDR1 SGHRS and CDR2 YFSETQ. Here the CDR3 DNA reads TGCGCCAGCAGCTTGGACAGGGAGGTACGCGAGCAGTATTTC. Amino acid sequence: CASSLDREVREQYF.

V and J are TRBV6-1 and TRBJ2-1, with 7 bases lining up with TRBD1. The CDR3 spans 17 residues. V trimming: 7 bases; J trimming: 0 bases; junction bases outside the gene matches: 12. Germline V gene data show CDR1 as MNHNS and CDR2 as SASEGT. The CDR3 is CASTLNRWTGSYNEQFF. CDR3 DNA: TGTGCCAGCACCTTAAATAGGTGGACAGGCTCCTACAATGAGCAGTTCTTC.

This clone was recorded only once. The chain has TRBV4-1 and TRBJ2-7; D is possibly TRBD1 (6 bases). Deletions cut 1 base from V and 6 bases from J, with 13 bases between. Germline CDR1 and CDR2: MGHRA and YSYEKL. The length of the CDR3 is 14 residues. The CDR3 is CASSQGQGNGEQYF. The CDR3 DNA follows: TGCGCCAGCAGCCAAGGCCAGGGGAATGGCGAGCAGTACTTC.

In this sample, this clone turned up a few times. The V gene is TRBV5-1, the J gene TRBJ2-3; D gene unclear. The CDR3 loop spans 12 amino acids. V was trimmed by 3 bases and J by 1 base, leaving 3 bases between them. The V gene's germline CDR1 is SGHRS and CDR2 YFSETQ. The CDR3 nucleotides read TGCGCCAGCAGCTCGGGCACAGATACGCAGTATTTT. This encodes CASSSGTDTQYF. Together with reference TRBV5-1 and TRBJ2-3, the CDR3 gives the full variable domain: KAGVTQTPRYLIKTRGQQVTLSCSPISGHRSVSWYQQTPGQGLQFLFEYFSETQRNKGNFPGRFSGRQFSNSRSEMNVSTLELGDSALYLCASSSGTDTQYFGPGTRLTVL.

The chain carries TRBV25-1 and TRBJ2-7; 10 bases are shared with TRBD2. CDR1 MGHDK and CDR2 SYGVNS come from the germline V gene. The CDR3 is 15 residues long. V shed 1 base, J shed 5 bases, and the junction held 5 bases outside the gene matches. DNA of the CDR3: TGTGCCAGCAGTGAATTTCAGCGGGAGGGCCACGAGCAGTACTTC. Translation: CASSEFQREGHEQYF.

This sequence joins TRBV30 and TRBJ2-2, with a possible D match to TRBD2 (6 bases). The V end was cut by 4 bases, the J end by 5 bases, with 14 bases between. This CDR3 has 14 residues. CDR1 and CDR2 from the germline V gene are GTSNPN and SVGIG (reference sequence). CDR3 amino acids: CAWTTGTQTGELFF. The CDR3 bases are TGTGCCTGGACCACCGGGACTCAGACCGGGGAGCTGTTTTTT.

This clone was observed a few times. V usage is TRBV6-1 and J usage is TRBJ2-7; 7 nucleotides agree with TRBD1. Germline V gene sequence: CDR1 MNHNS, CDR2 SASEGT. This CDR3 has 12 amino acids. The J segment lost 3 bases and the V segment lost 4 bases, leaving 0 bases of the junction unmatched. CDR3 loop: CASSGDSYEQYF. In nucleotides, the CDR3 is TGTGCCAGCAGTGGGGACAGCTACGAGCAGTACTTC.